The clone carrying this T cell receptor beta chain has a count of ten or more. These data originate in a study of T cells in Graves' hyperthyroidism and ophthalmopathy. TCR beta CDR3 region amplification was performed from RNA transcripts. TCR CDR3 regions were first amplified by RT-PCR with HTBI primers. Each CDR3 protein is one row after TCRdb ran MiXCR on the multiplex PCR reads. The sample lists 340,000 or so distinct CDR3 sequences, 16% seen once, with approximately 35% in the top ten. The CDR3 spans 16 residues. Trimming took 6 bases from V and 5 from J; bases not matched to a gene: 11. Germline CDR1 and CDR2: MDHEN and SYDVKM. Diagnoses were made from clinical symptoms, serum measures (thyroxine and TRAb), thyroid ultrasound and orbital computed tomography.

The V call is TRBV28, the J call TRBJ2-2, with TRBD1 matching over 8 bases. This sequence originates from a young man with Graves' hyperthyroidism. The sequenced sample consisted of blood. The CDR3: CASRTLDRARTGELFF. CDR3 nucleotide sequence: TGTGCCAGCAGAACCCTGGACAGGGCCCGAACCGGGGAGCTGTTTTTT.